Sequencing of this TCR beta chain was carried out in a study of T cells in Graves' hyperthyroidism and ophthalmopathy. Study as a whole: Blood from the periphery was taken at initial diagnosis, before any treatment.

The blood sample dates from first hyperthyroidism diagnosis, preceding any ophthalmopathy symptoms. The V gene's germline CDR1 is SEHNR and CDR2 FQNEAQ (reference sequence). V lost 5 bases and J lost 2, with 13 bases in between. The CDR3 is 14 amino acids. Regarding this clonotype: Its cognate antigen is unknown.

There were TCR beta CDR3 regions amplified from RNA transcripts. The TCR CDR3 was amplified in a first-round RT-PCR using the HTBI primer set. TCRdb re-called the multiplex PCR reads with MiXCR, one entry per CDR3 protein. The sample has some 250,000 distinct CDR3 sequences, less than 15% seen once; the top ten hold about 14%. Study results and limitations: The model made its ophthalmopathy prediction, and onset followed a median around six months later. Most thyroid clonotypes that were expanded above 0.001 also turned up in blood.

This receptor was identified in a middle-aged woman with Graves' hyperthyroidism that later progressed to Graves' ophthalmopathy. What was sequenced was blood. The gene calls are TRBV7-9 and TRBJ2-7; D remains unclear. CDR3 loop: CASSPPERAYEQYF. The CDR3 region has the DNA TGTGCCAGCAGCCCCCCCGAGAGAGCCTACGAGCAGTACTTC.